What follows is one TCR beta chain and its context. Its antigen remains unidentified. No qualities accompany the bases; no much larger clone lies one base away. Libraries were constructed by the immunoSEQ multiplex PCR assay. For the multiplex PCR, a mixture combining 60 forward primers for TCR Vbeta segments and 13 reverse primers for TCR Jbeta segments was used. The CDR3 region of rearranged TCR beta genes was amplified from genomic DNA by a multiplex PCR assay. On the Illumina HiSeq System, the amplified TCR beta libraries were sequenced as 87-base-pair reads. Per the original workflow: A later analysis counted tens of millions of unique TCR beta chains across the 550 to 800 repertoires, and some 11 million of these chains were shared by at least two donors. Raw reads were error-corrected and collapsed into unique sequences with a nearest-neighbor algorithm that merged closely related sequences to remove PCR and sequencing errors. V, D and J gene segments were assigned by aligning CDR3 sequences to IMGT reference sequences. For a sequence to be retained, a match of at least six nucleotides was required to both a V gene segment and a J gene segment. Rearrangements were called productive when the CDR3 lacked stop codons and stayed in frame with V and J; all others were non-productive. Following IMGT convention, CDR3 was defined as the stretch from the second conserved V-encoded cysteine to the conserved J-encoded phenylalanine. The earlier analysis of a few hundred of the donors excluded any sequence lacking an unambiguous match to a single V gene segment. In an earlier analysis of approximately 500 of the donors, a V segment was called functional when productive rearrangements were above 56.7%, and segregating when the standard deviation between donors exceeded 5%. A statistical classification framework was built to diagnose cytomegalovirus status from the catalog of TCR beta chain sequences. V and J gene assignment, in a later analysis, came from comparing TCR nucleotide sequences with IMGT/GENE-DB human TR gene sequences. Using the TCRdist pipeline, a later analysis assigned CDR3 sequences along with most-parsimonious VDJ recombination scenarios. In a later analysis, each TCR beta chain was defined by its CDR3 amino acid sequence together with its V-gene family, and reads without a unique V-gene family were excluded. In a later analysis, nearly 600 highly shared, low-generation-probability nucleotide sequences were removed to address suspected cross-contamination and a sequencing artifact. A later analysis calculated a clonal expansion index for each public chain from normalized within-repertoire ranks of inferred template counts. Generation probabilities in a later analysis came from a VDJ recombination model fitted to out-of-frame rearrangements, and those results were checked against IGoR. In a later analysis, hypergeometric tests were used to score TCR-TCR, TCR-HLA and TCR-CMV co-occurrence, with a repertoire-size bias correction applied to TCR pairs. In a later analysis, false discovery rates were estimated by permuting HLA or CMV assignments 20 times. A later analysis grouped co-occurring TCRs with DBSCAN, adding TCRdist sequence similarity when clustering within HLA-allele-positive subsets. Repertoires with fewer than 30,000 or more than 120,000 public chains, plus five repertoires with anomalous nucleotide sharing, were excluded from co-occurrence clustering. TCRdb mirrors the immuneACCESS table, restricted to in-frame sequences. Some clones are absent from its copies; in checked studies, under half trace to an unresolved V gene, and the reason for the others is unknown. Clone size and the V and J calls come from that table; the DNA yielded D and trimming. The sample table contains roughly 200,000 clones; only one count was recorded for roughly 89% of them. In total, the top ten clones hold roughly 1% of the sample.

These data are taken from a study of cytomegalovirus exposure and HLA in healthy donors (dated by TCRdb to about 2017). For the wider study: An earlier analysis of 587 of the donors reported roughly 300 Gb of sequence data and about 100 million unique TCR beta sequences from some 180 million T cells. Approximately 330 gigabases of sequencing data and approximately 91 million unique TCR sequences made up an early release that covered 500 to 700 HLA-typed donors. Of the roughly 430 genotyped donors, 65% to 90% fell in the genetic ancestry cluster associated with self-reported Caucasian donors. The aim of the study was to test whether cataloging public T cell receptors could identify signatures of past pathogen exposure. Using immunosequencing, the study profiled T cell repertoires from 550 to 750 subjects and related those repertoires to cytomegalovirus serostatus. A separate validation cohort of roughly 120 different subjects was used in addition to the 666-subject first cohort. To predict cytomegalovirus infection status, the study combined high-throughput TCR immunosequencing, statistical association of individual TCRs with disease status, and machine learning. To study patterns of TCR occurrence, a later analysis re-analyzed previously published TCR beta repertoires from several hundred donors and added high-resolution HLA genotyping. The later analysis used no new phenotypic data to find candidate immune exposures, relying instead on TCR beta sequences and their occurrence across donors. In an earlier analysis of about 590 of the donors, high-throughput TCR beta sequencing was used to judge whether each TCR beta V gene segment behaved as functional or pseudogenic. Donor age, sex, ethnicity and CMV serostatus were compiled together with the repertoire data. In a later genetic analysis, genome-wide SNP genotypes for about three fifths of the roughly 670 donors were used, and that subset was treated as a discovery cohort. Every repertoire in the discovery cohort had been generated on one and the same sequencing platform. HLA typing covered class I and class II loci at four-digit resolution. The number of donors typed differed by locus, with roughly 629-640 for A, B, C, DRB1 and DQB1, more than 500 for DQA1, about 610 for DPA1, and under 490 for DPB1. Roughly 5 DR-DQ haplotypes were handled as single units for association and clustering because linkage in the cohort was strong. Across about 380 genotyped donors of the cohort, an average of about 220,000 unique TCR beta nucleotide sequences per donor were sequenced, and approximately 17% of those sequences were non-productive.

Overall study outcomes, separate from this receptor: The study listed 150 to 200 TCR beta chains as associated with cytomegalovirus. Compared with the roughly 670-donor mean, donors in an Asian-associated ancestry cluster had fewer N-insertions in productive TCRs, according to a later genetic analysis. Broadly in line with IMGT annotations, most TCR beta V segments showed up in productive rearrangements about 90% or about 30% of the time in an earlier analysis of approximately 600 of the donors. The sequencing pipeline was judged likely to have produced a cluster of highly shared sequence variants as a technical artifact. Three of the identified cytomegalovirus-associated TCR beta chains were confirmed in vitro to be specific for cytomegalovirus antigens. In a later genetic analysis, a missense DCLRE1C variant was associated with V-gene and J-gene trimming of TCR beta chains, and the association was replicated in an independent cohort. The only immune exposure information available for the cohort was CMV serostatus. The 87-base-pair reads could not distinguish some IMGT-functional V segments, including TRBV6-2 and TRBV6-3, so those segments were excluded. When HLA alleles, especially DR and DQ, strongly co-occurred, TCR associations were difficult to assign to individual alleles. While some public TCRs were present in many individuals, most TCR sequences turned up only very rarely across donors. The authors suggested that the approach could potentially be generalized to other disease states and immunological phenotypes. Only TCR beta chains were sequenced in this cohort, and the absence of alpha or paired-chain data limited detectable features. The presence/absence analyses assumed that sequencing depth was roughly uniform across donors, and that assumption may not be true. According to a later analysis, TCR association rates differed among HLA loci, with DRB1 alleles showing the most associated TCRs and HLA-C alleles showing the fewest. In both the original and validation cohorts, the classifier was reported to diagnose cytomegalovirus status with high specificity and sensitivity. A later analysis found that HLA-associated TCR beta chains were more clonally expanded and had lower generation probabilities than equally common non-associated chains. Linkage disequilibrium might explain the correlated functional status among segregating V segments, but an unknown experimental factor could not be ruled out. A later analysis reported that several top co-occurrence clusters appeared linked to parvovirus B19, influenza, CMV and Epstein-Barr virus. Specific HLA alleles were associated with 15,000 to 20,000 TCR beta sequences at a false discovery rate of 0.05 in a later analysis. Most CMV-associated TCR beta chains appeared to be HLA-restricted in a later analysis, and the HLA associations seemed to be driven largely by CMV exposure. Because HLA typing was missing for some donors at each locus, association tests included only the typed subset. The earlier analysis of about 600 of the donors excluded roughly 17 rarely observed V segments, including chromosome 9 orphons, because counts were too low. A further reported finding was that TCR beta sequences accurately predicted the HLA-A and HLA-B alleles for most subjects in the first cohort.

Relative to germline, V is missing 5 bases and J is missing 12 bases, with 10 bases of the junction outside any gene match. Per the germline V gene (reference sequence), MNHEY is the CDR1 and SMNVEV is the CDR2. The CDR3 measures 14 amino acids from cysteine to phenylalanine. Left in the record is the CDR3 DNA by itself, 42 bases read in frame from the first base. The cohort consisted of 650 to 850 healthy bone marrow donors. Cohort members were all nominally healthy when sampled, although unrecorded immune exposures were likely present. The donor tested CMV seronegative and was one of the 352 seronegative cohort members. Every donor gave a peripheral blood sample, and the peripheral blood mononuclear cells from that sample were used for TCR beta sequencing. The Qiagen DNeasy Blood Extraction Kit was used to extract genomic DNA from the blood cell samples.

Recombination linked TRBV27 to TRBJ2-1, with 10 bases matching TRBD2. This receptor was taken from a woman under 30 in good health and CMV-seronegative. The sample consisted of PBMCs. The DNA sequence is as follows: TGTGCCAGCAGTACGGGACTAGCGCTGGGGGGGCAGTTCTTC. It translates to CASSTGLALGGQFF.